The 24 T cell receptor beta chains listed next were all sequenced from one sample in a study of shared clonotypes between healthy human individuals. TCRdb's copy holds only in-frame clones and misses some; the assay was immunoSEQ multiplex PCR. The table includes millions of clones, 90% to 95% detected once. The material sequenced was naive CD4+ T cells sorted from blood. Regarding subset: CD45RA+ positively selected. These receptors originate from a man aged 18 to 35 in good health.

This chain uses TRBV6-5 with TRBJ1-5, with unresolved D. Trimming cost V 0 bases and J 9 bases, with 12 bases left between them. The CDR3 is 14 amino acids. Germline loops: CDR1 MNHEY, CDR2 SVGAGI. CDR3 amino acids: CASSYSTGSSPQHF. In DNA form, the CDR3 reads TGTGCCAGCAGTTACTCGACGGGGTCATCGCCCCAGCATTTT.

The chain combines TRBV5-1 with TRBJ2-7; D uncertain. Trimming took off 3 bases at V and 4 bases at J, with 11 bases between the two ends. Germline CDR1 and CDR2: SGHRS and YFSETQ. The CDR3 covers 13 residues. The CDR3 spells CASSSETLYEQYF. The CDR3 region has the DNA TGCGCCAGCAGCTCTGAAACGTTGTACGAGCAGTACTTC. The whole variable domain, filled in from reference TRBV5-1 and TRBJ2-7, reads KAGVTQTPRYLIKTRGQQVTLSCSPISGHRSVSWYQQTPGQGLQFLFEYFSETQRNKGNFPGRFSGRQFSNSRSEMNVSTLELGDSALYLCASSSETLYEQYFGPGTRLTVT.

The chain is built from TRBV10-3 and TRBJ2-3; D not certain. The CDR3 loop spans 12 amino acids. Trimming left V 10 bases short and J 0 bases short, with 8 bases between. CDR1 is ENHRY and CDR2 is SYGVKD in the germline V gene. This CDR3 is CATGGSTDTQYF. CDR3 sequence (DNA): TGTGCCACAGGTGGGAGCACAGATACGCAGTATTTT.

V gene TRBV21-1 combines with J gene TRBJ2-3; the table's D gene call, TRBD2, was not cross checked with the DNA. TRBV21-1 is reported as a pseudogene. This CDR3 is 16 amino acids long. This chain's CDR3 is CASSKDTSGSTDTQYF. CDR3 DNA sequence: TGTGCCAGCAGCAAAGACACTAGCGGTAGCACAGATACGCAGTATTTT.

This clone was recorded only once. The V call is TRBV9, the J call TRBJ2-7, with 13 positions matching TRBD2. Germline V gene sequence: CDR1 SGDLS, CDR2 YYNGEE. This CDR3 region has 16 residues. Losses at the gene ends were 4 bases for V and 4 bases for J; bases not matched to a gene: 8. The chain's CDR3 is CASSLTGTSGAYEQYF. Here the CDR3 DNA reads TGTGCCAGCAGCCTGACCGGGACTAGCGGGGCGTACGAGCAGTACTTC.

The J gene is TRBJ1-3, the V gene TRBV4-3, with D unclear. CDR1 and CDR2 (germline): LGHNA, YSLEER. Trimming pared 0 bases from V and 1 base from J, leaving 10 bases between. The CDR3 contains 16 residues. CDR3 sequence reads: CASSQDPSPSGNTIYF. Written as DNA, the CDR3 is TGCGCCAGCAGCCAAGATCCAAGCCCTTCTGGAAACACCATATATTTT.

The V call is TRBV5-4, the J call TRBJ1-2; maybe TRBD1 (5 bases). Germline assignment: CDR1 SGHNT and CDR2 YYREEE (reference sequence). This CDR3 is 14 amino acids long. The ends were cut back, 0 bases at V and 4 bases at J, with 10 bases in the middle. This CDR3 reads CASSLEGNGYGYTF. In nucleotides, the CDR3 is TGTGCCAGCAGCTTGGAGGGGAACGGCTATGGCTACACCTTC.

The V gene is TRBV6-5, the J gene TRBJ1-5; D possibly corresponds to TRBD1 (5 bases). The germline gives CDR1 MNHEY, CDR2 SVGAGI. The CDR3 totals 13 residues. V was shortened by 5 bases and J by 7 bases, with 12 bases between the two germline ends. CDR3 nucleotide sequence: TGTGCCAGCAGTATCGACAGAGCCCAGCCCCAGCATTTT. This translates into CASSIDRAQPQHF.

This sequence joins TRBV30 and TRBJ2-3, with a weak D call TRBD1 (5 bases). Deletions cut 2 bases from V and 3 bases from J, with 12 bases between. CDR1 and CDR2 (germline): GTSNPN, SVGIG (reference sequence). The CDR3 has 14 residues. For the CDR3, the DNA is TGTGCCTGGAGTAAACGCAGGGTTACAGATACGCAGTATTTT. It is translated as CAWSKRRVTDTQYF.

Turning to this clone: Other DNA sequences in the sample encode the same CDR3. This chain connects TRBV6-5 to TRBJ2-7; 10 bases are shared with TRBD1. The V gene end was trimmed by 9 bases and the J gene end by 2 bases; junction bases not matched to a gene: 4. The germline gives CDR1 MNHEY, CDR2 SVGAGI. This CDR3 has 13 residues. The CDR3 coding sequence is TGTGCCAGTAGGACAGGGGGAACCTACGAGCAGTACTTC. Residues: CASRTGGTYEQYF.

On this clone: The sample holds other DNA sequences that translate to the same CDR3. Here the CDR3 DNA reads TGCGCCAGCAGCTTTGGGGGGCCCAACACCGGGGAGCTGTTTTTT. It translates to CASSFGGPNTGELFF. The gene calls are TRBV5-1 and TRBJ2-2; either TRBD1 or TRBD2 may fit D (6 bases each). V lost 2 bases, J lost 2 bases, and 10 bases lay in between. Germline V CDR1 and CDR2: SGHRS, YFSETQ. CDR3 length: 15 amino acids. The full variable domain, completed using reference TRBV5-1 and TRBJ2-2, is KAGVTQTPRYLIKTRGQQVTLSCSPISGHRSVSWYQQTPGQGLQFLFEYFSETQRNKGNFPGRFSGRQFSNSRSEMNVSTLELGDSALYLCASSFGGPNTGELFFGEGSRLTVL.

This chain connects TRBV5-1 to TRBJ1-1; D is unclear. This CDR3 region has 14 residues. V gave up 1 base and J gave up 0 bases, with 7 bases separating them. The germline V gene encodes CDR1 SGHRS and CDR2 YFSETQ. CDR3 in amino acids: CASSLNTLNTEAFF. DNA of the CDR3: TGCGCCAGCAGCTTGAACACCTTGAACACTGAAGCTTTCTTT.

This clone has a single count. The chain uses TRBV6-5 and TRBJ2-1; 9 nucleotides match TRBD1. The CDR3 runs 16 residues. V shed 4 bases and J 0 bases; nucleotides not matched to a gene: 4. The germline gives CDR1 MNHEY, CDR2 SVGAGI. CDR3 nucleotides: TGTGCCAGCAGTTCGGACAGGGGCGGCTCCTACAATGAGCAGTTCTTC. Amino acid sequence: CASSSDRGGSYNEQFF.

The J gene is TRBJ2-5, the V gene TRBV30, with D possibly matching TRBD2 (6 bases). The CDR3 is made up of 15 amino acids. In germline, CDR1 is GTSNPN, CDR2 SVGIG (reference sequence). The V end was cut by 0 bases, the J end by 5 bases, with 16 bases between. As DNA, the CDR3 is TGTGCCTGGAGTGTACAATGGGGGGAGAGGGAGACCCAGTACTTC. This translates into CAWSVQWGERETQYF.

The chain employs TRBV10-3 and TRBJ1-5; 7 bases map to TRBD1. Germline V CDR1 and CDR2: ENHRY, SYGVKD. This CDR3 region has 12 residues. Trimming cost V 8 bases and J 3 bases; bases outside gene matches: 1. The CDR3 sequence is CAIGQDNQPQHF. CDR3 in DNA: TGTGCCATCGGACAGGACAATCAGCCCCAGCATTTT.

The chain employs TRBV11-2 and TRBJ2-7; D possibly uses TRBD1 or TRBD2 (5 bases each). V lost 4 bases and J 9 bases, leaving 22 bases between the germline ends. Germline CDR1 reads SGHAT; CDR2 reads FQNNGV. This CDR3 spans 15 amino acids. The CDR3 DNA sequence: TGTGCCAGCAGCTCCTCCGGGACGATGGCCGCCGGGCAGTACTTC. As protein: CASSSSGTMAAGQYF.

The CDR3 region is CASSQDTGLGYEQFF. The CDR3 DNA is TGCGCCAGCAGCCAAGACACAGGTTTGGGTTATGAGCAGTTCTTC. The J gene is TRBJ2-1, the V gene TRBV4-3; TRBD1 might be the D (5 bases). CDR1 LGHNA and CDR2 YSLEER come from the germline V gene. Trimming removed 0 bases at V and 8 bases at J, with 14 bases between. This CDR3 region has 15 residues.

The gene calls are TRBV5-1 and TRBJ2-5; the match to TRBD1 covers 9 bases. Germline V gene sequence: CDR1 SGHRS, CDR2 YFSETQ. The CDR3 has 15 amino acids. Losses at the gene ends were 3 bases for V and 5 bases for J; bases not matched to a gene: 8. This CDR3 is CASSSNPGQGETQYF. The DNA for the CDR3 is TGCGCCAGCAGCTCGAACCCCGGACAGGGGGAGACCCAGTACTTC.

This sequence joins TRBV6-6 and TRBJ2-7; D gene uncertain. The CDR3 totals 14 residues. The germline V and J ends were trimmed by 2 bases and 0 bases, with 8 bases remaining between them. The germline V gene has CDR1 MNHNY and CDR2 SVGAGI (reference sequence). CDR3 DNA: TGTGCCAGCAGTTACGGGTCCCGCTCCTACGAGCAGTACTTC. Its translation: CASSYGSRSYEQYF.

This rearrangement joins TRBV30 to TRBJ2-2; a weak D match, TRBD2 (5 bases). The ends were cut back, 0 bases at V and 4 bases at J, with 15 bases in the middle. The CDR3 spans 16 residues. The germline V gene encodes CDR1 GTSNPN and CDR2 SVGIG (reference sequence). The DNA of the CDR3 is TGTGCCTGGAGTGTTTATGAGGGCAGTCGCACCGGGGAGCTGTTTTTT. Its protein product is CAWSVYEGSRTGELFF. The whole variable domain, filled in from reference TRBV30 and TRBJ2-2, reads SQTIHQWPATLVQPVGSPLSLECTVEGTSNPNLYWYRQAAGRGLQLLFYSVGIGQISSEVPQNLSASRPQDRQFILSSKKLLLSDSGFYLCAWSVYEGSRTGELFFGEGSRLTVL.

CDR3 region: CAGNTGYGETQYF. CDR3 sequence (DNA): TGTGCCGGCAATACAGGGTATGGAGAGACCCAGTACTTC. The chain links TRBV6-1 to TRBJ2-5; D is perhaps TRBD1 (6 bases). CDR3 size: 13 residues. V lost 11 bases, J lost 4 bases, and 17 bases lay in between. The germline CDR1 and CDR2 sequences are MNHNS and SASEGT.

The chain has TRBV5-1 and TRBJ1-6; 9 nucleotides align to TRBD1. V shed 5 bases, J shed 6 bases, and the junction held 6 bases outside the gene matches. Germline V lookup: CDR1 SGHRS, CDR2 YFSETQ. The CDR3 loop spans 15 amino acids. Here the CDR3 reads CASRATGGLNSPLHF. The CDR3 DNA follows: TGCGCCAGCAGGGCAACAGGGGGCCTTAATTCACCCCTCCACTTT.

V is TRBV18 and J is TRBJ2-1; D is ambiguous. Trimming took off 6 bases at V and 1 base at J, with 16 bases between the two ends. Germline loops: CDR1 KGHSH, CDR2 LQKENI. The CDR3 is 16 residues long. Here the CDR3 reads CASSQKYFGSYNEQFF. As DNA, the CDR3 is TGTGCCAGCTCGCAGAAATACTTCGGGTCCTACAATGAGCAGTTCTTC.

The V call is TRBV7-2, the J call TRBJ2-7; TRBD1 might be the D (6 bases). The CDR3 runs 16 residues. The V gene lost 0 bases and the J gene lost 3 bases, with 15 bases spanning the gap. Germline V gives CDR1 SGHTA, CDR2 FQGNSA. The CDR3 DNA is TGTGCCAGCAGCTTAGCTTCTGACAGGCGCCTCTACGAGCAGTACTTC. This gives the protein CASSLASDRRLYEQYF.